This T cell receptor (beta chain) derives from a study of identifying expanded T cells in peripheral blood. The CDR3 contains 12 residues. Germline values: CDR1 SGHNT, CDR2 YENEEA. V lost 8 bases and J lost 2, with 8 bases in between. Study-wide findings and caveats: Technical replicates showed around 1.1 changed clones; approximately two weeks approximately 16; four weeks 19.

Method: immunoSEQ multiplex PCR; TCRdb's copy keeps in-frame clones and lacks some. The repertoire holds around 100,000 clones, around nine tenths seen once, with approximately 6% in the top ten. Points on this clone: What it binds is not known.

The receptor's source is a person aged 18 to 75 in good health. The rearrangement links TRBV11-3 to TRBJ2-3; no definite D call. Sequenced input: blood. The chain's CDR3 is CASGLDTDTQYF. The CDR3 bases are TGTGCCAGCGGCCTAGACACAGATACGCAGTATTTT.